This entry features one TCR beta chain sequence. Its antigen remains unidentified. The CDR3 totals 12 residues. The germline CDR1 and CDR2 sequences are SGHTA and FQGNSA. V dropped 3 bases and J dropped 14 bases, with 13 bases sitting between them. This sample stems from a study of cytomegalovirus exposure and HLA in healthy donors. Background on the study: The same platform used for the 650 to 850 first-cohort repertoires was also used for the roughly 120 validation repertoires, as a later analysis reported.

Donors came from a validation cohort of over a hundred subjects, distinct from the first 666-subject cohort. Broader study findings: According to a subsequent analysis, TCR clusters identified in the first cohort showed a tendency to co-occur across the roughly 120 validation repertoires. Per published reports, the classifier diagnosed cytomegalovirus status with high specificity and sensitivity.

Only in-frame clones appear in the TCRdb table, and some are missing; sequencing was by immunoSEQ multiplex PCR. The table lists 100,000 to 150,000 clones, over 75% of them singletons. This sequence joins TRBV7-2 and TRBJ1-4; tentative D call: TRBD1 (5 bases). This TCR was sampled from a woman in her thirties in good health and CMV-seronegative. Sequencing used PBMCs. CDR3 coding DNA: TGTGCCAGCAGCTTCGGGGGGGAGAAGCTGTTTTTT. Its protein is CASSFGGEKLFF.